This T cell receptor beta chain is from a study of cytomegalovirus exposure and HLA in healthy donors. The CDR3 is made up of 17 amino acids. CDR1 and CDR2 from the germline V gene are MGHDK and SYGVNS. The junction had 8 bases not matched to a gene; V was cut back by 4 bases and J by 3 bases. Broader study findings: A few V segments could not be told apart, such as TRBV6-2 and TRBV6-3, and were left out. Links to common viral pathogens appeared, in a later analysis, for several of the most significant clusters. Using the classifier, cytomegalovirus status was reportedly diagnosed with high specificity and sensitivity.

Concerning this clone: Its antigen remains unknown.

The primer mix had 60 Vbeta and 13 Jbeta primers. The table came from immunoSEQ multiplex PCR; TCRdb's copy has only in-frame clones and leaves some out. The sample carries some 200,000 clones, 75% to 90% recorded once. The material sequenced was PBMCs. This clonotype was sampled from a man aged 35 to 55 in good health and CMV-seropositive. J is TRBJ2-6 and V is TRBV25-1; 8 bases match TRBD1. CDR3 sequence (DNA): TGTGCCAGCAGTGGCAGGGGGCCGGTTTTTGGGGCCAACGTCCTGACTTTC. Protein sequence: CASSGRGPVFGANVLTF.